The source of this T cell receptor (beta chain) is a study of blood T cell repertoires in COVID-19. Study summary: Sites across the United States, Italy and Spain contributed samples from acute and convalescent COVID-19. From T cells, B-cell-depleted T cells, or PBMCs came the material, which was cDNA or gDNA.

Per the original data handling: Scientists estimated how many nucleated cells there were by amplifying reference gene primers. Only in-frame clones appear in the TCRdb table, and some are missing; sequencing was by immunoSEQ multiplex PCR. That table furnishes V, J and clone size, whereas the DNA furnished D and trimming. Of approximately 45,000 clones listed, around 86% were seen once; the top ten hold less than 3%. The CDR3 length is 14 residues. V lost 4 bases to trimming and J lost 5 bases, with 14 bases between them. Germline CDR1 reads ENHRY; CDR2 reads SYGVKD. The rearrangement uses TRBV10-3 and TRBJ1-2; D remains unclear. The source material was peripheral blood. This TCR came from a woman aged 80 or older with acute or convalescent COVID-19. The CDR3 region is CAISADGEGYGYTF. For the CDR3, the DNA is TGTGCCATCAGTGCCGACGGGGAGGGTTATGGCTACACCTTC.